This TCR beta chain comes out of a study of T cells in Graves' hyperthyroidism and ophthalmopathy. Across the whole study: Specimen type is peripheral blood, collected at initial diagnosis prior to any treatment.

The PBMCs had their origin in around 10 ml of fresh peripheral blood. Study-wide results and limits: Blood also carried most thyroid clonotypes expanded above 0.001.

This clonotype was seen many times. Antigen unknown. Germline V gives CDR1 MNHNS, CDR2 SASEGT. The J segment lost 4 bases and the V segment lost 6 bases, leaving 5 bases of the junction unmatched. The CDR3 is 13 residues long. Regions amplified from RNA transcripts were the TCR beta CDR3 regions. An initial round of RT-PCR targeting the TCR CDR3 relied on the HTBI primer set. One entry per CDR3 protein results from TCRdb running MiXCR on the multiplex PCR reads. The sample has roughly 350,000 distinct CDR3 sequences; approximately 15% are singletons. The sample was blood. The V call is TRBV6-1, the J call TRBJ1-1; TRBD1 matches 7 bases. The receptor comes from a woman in her 30s with Graves' hyperthyroidism. CDR3 loop: CASSQTGSTEAFF. In DNA form, the CDR3 reads TGTGCCAGCAGCCAGACAGGGAGCACTGAAGCTTTCTTT.